The source of this T cell receptor (beta chain) is a study of response to subunit inactivated influenza vaccine. Germline CDR1 SGHNT, CDR2 YENEEA. The CDR3 extends over 13 amino acids. Trimming stripped 0 bases from V and 7 bases from J, with 7 bases between. This clonotype was found once. No antigen is known for it. General study findings and limits: Only a handful of new T cells, the authors suggested, are recruited with each seasonal influenza vaccination.

TCRdb used MiXCR to reprocess the RT-PCR reads, holding one entry per CDR3 protein. Among 600,000 to 700,000 distinct CDR3 sequences, 14% were seen once, and the ten largest hold about 7.4%. The sequenced sample was PBMCs from blood, obtained around 14 days before vaccination. The gene calls are TRBV11-3 and TRBJ2-1, with D uncertain. The TCR was taken from a man aged 50-60 years who received an inactivated influenza vaccine. CDR3 sequence (DNA): TGTGCCAGCAGCTTAGATGTCAAAAATGAGCAGTTCTTC. This encodes CASSLDVKNEQFF. Based on the CDR3 plus reference TRBV11-3 and TRBJ2-1, the full variable domain is EAGVVQSPRYKIIEKKQPVAFWCNPISGHNTLYWYLQNLGQGPELLIRYENEEAVDDSQLPKDRFSAERLKGVDSTLKIQPAELGDSAVYLCASSLDVKNEQFFGPGTRLTVL.